Each of the 10 T cell receptor beta chains below was sequenced from the same sample in a study of blood T cells in healthy people across ages. The second PCR ran about 6 to 12 cycles with a sample-barcoded 5' primer and J-beta primers. MiXCR, applied by TCRdb to the 5' RACE reads, yields one record per CDR3 protein. The table includes 2 million or so distinct CDR3 sequences, about 49% detected once. Sequencing was done on a sample of blood. Every receptor here comes from a woman aged 40 to 49 in good health.

Comment on this clonotype: The junction shows a germline mismatch at one end, possibly a read error. The chain uses TRBV6-1 and TRBJ2-5; D might be TRBD2 (5 bases). This CDR3 has 14 amino acids. Germline loops: CDR1 MNHNS, CDR2 SASEGT. The CDR3 region is CAISGGRSQETQYF. CDR3 nucleotides: TGTGCCATCAGTGGAGGACGGTCCCAAGAGACCCAGTACTTC.

The chain combines TRBV18 with TRBJ2-1; 11 bases match TRBD2. Near its end, the DNA agrees better with TRBJ2-7, so the J call may be wrong. Germline V gene sequence: CDR1 KGHSH, CDR2 LQKENI. The CDR3 totals 18 residues. CDR3 residues: CASSALAGDPSSYNEQYF. In DNA form, the CDR3 reads TGTGCCAGCTCAGCACTAGCGGGGGACCCGAGCTCCTACAATGAGCAGTACTTC.

The rearrangement uses TRBV5-1 and TRBJ2-5, with 11 nucleotides matching TRBD2. Germline V lookup: CDR1 SGHRS, CDR2 YFSETQ. Trimming cost V 4 bases and J 11 bases; bases outside gene matches: 13. The CDR3 has 15 residues. CDR3 nucleotides: TGCGCCAGCAGCCACCTAGCGGGGGGCGGGAATGAGCAGTACTTC. The encoded protein is CASSHLAGGGNEQYF.

The J gene is TRBJ2-2, the V gene TRBV5-1, with 9 bases that match TRBD2. This CDR3 region has 16 residues. Germline CDR1 reads SGHRS; CDR2 reads YFSETQ. Trimming removed 4 bases from V and 2 bases from J; junction bases left unmatched: 6. The CDR3 coding sequence is TGCGCCAGCAGCCCCCTAGCGGGGCCTAACACCGGGGAGCTGTTTTTT. Its translation is CASSPLAGPNTGELFF.

Here the CDR3 reads CASALANYGYTF. The CDR3 nucleotides are TGTGCCAGCGCCTTAGCTAACTATGGCTACACCTTC. The chain uses TRBV2 and TRBJ1-2; D remains unclear. Germline values: CDR1 SNHLY, CDR2 FYNNEI. This CDR3 contains 12 residues. V was clipped by 8 bases and J by 0 bases, with 7 bases between them.

This clonotype was seen only once. The chain carries TRBV25-1 and TRBJ2-4; TRBD2 is a possible D gene (5 bases). The end of the DNA aligns better with TRBJ2-7, so the J call may be wrong. The CDR3 sequence is 15 residues long. Germline V gene data show CDR1 as MGHDK and CDR2 as SYGVNS. The CDR3 region is CASSEGSTGFYEQYF. Here the CDR3 DNA reads TGTGCCAGCAGTGAAGGGTCGACGGGGTTCTACGAGCAGTACTTC.

This chain uses TRBV7-9 with TRBJ2-5; 7 bases are a match to TRBD2. The DNA end is a closer match to TRBJ2-1, so the J assignment may be wrong. The CDR3 totals 14 residues. Germline V lookup: CDR1 SEHNR, CDR2 FQNEAQ (reference sequence). The chain's CDR3 is CASSPRDYQETQFF. The CDR3, as DNA: TGTGCCAGCAGCCCTCGGGACTACCAGGAGACCCAGTTCTTC.

This clonotype was seen more than once but under ten times. V usage is TRBV7-2 and J usage is TRBJ2-4; unclear D gene. The CDR3 runs to 14 residues. Trimming removed 5 bases at V and 6 bases at J, with 14 bases between. The V gene's germline CDR1 is SGHTA and CDR2 FQGNSA. The CDR3 region is CASSNQRVGNIQYF. The CDR3 nucleotides are TGTGCCAGCAGCAACCAGCGCGTCGGAAACATTCAGTACTTC.

The rearrangement links TRBV6-2 or TRBV6-3 to TRBJ1-2, with unresolved D. Trimming took 0 bases from V and 3 from J, leaving 8 bases between them. The V gene's germline CDR1 is MNHEY and CDR2 SVGEGT. The CDR3 runs 14 residues. CDR3 region: CASSYSFGDYGYTF. In DNA form, the CDR3 reads TGTGCCAGCAGTTACTCGTTTGGGGACTATGGCTACACCTTC.

The sample holds a few counts of this clonotype. The chain carries TRBV4-3 and TRBJ2-5; TRBD1 or TRBD2 may be the D gene (5 bases each). This CDR3 is 16 amino acids long. V lost 4 bases and J 4 bases, leaving 19 bases between the germline ends. Germline V gives CDR1 LGHNA, CDR2 YSLEER. CDR3 sequence reads: CASSRHPGTQRETQYF. The CDR3 DNA reads as TGCGCCAGCAGCCGCCATCCCGGGACCCAGCGAGAGACCCAGTACTTC.